What follows are 28 T cell receptor beta chains derived from one specimen sequenced in a study of CXCR3-negative and CXCR3-positive naive CD8 T cells. The libraries of TRB cDNA were constructed through 5' RACE using UMI labels. TCRdb re-called the 5' RACE reads; every CDR3 protein appears as one record, without DNA. The specimen's table records about 130,000 distinct CDR3 sequences. The sample consisted of naive CXCR3- CD8+ T cells from blood. The subset denotes: CD45RO-CCR7+CD27+CD95- naive CD8+ T cells lacking CXCR3 (TNR3-). These TCRs come from a human donor in good health. Some clones in this sample may be carry-over from other donors' samples.

The V gene is TRBV7-6, the J gene TRBJ2-7; the D call of TRBD1 rests on TCRdb alone, since no DNA is present to check it. The CDR3 runs to 14 residues. The germline CDR1 and CDR2 sequences are SGHVS and FNYEAQ. CDR3 sequence: CASSPWQGAYEQYF.

This chain joins TRBV9 and TRBJ2-7; the D call of TRBD1 rests on TCRdb alone, since no DNA is present to check it. From germline, CDR1 is SGDLS and CDR2 YYNGEE. The CDR3 contains 16 residues. The CDR3 loop is CASSVEDRVSGGPKYF.

This rearrangement joins TRBV4-1 to TRBJ1-1. This CDR3 is 15 amino acids long. CDR1 and CDR2 from the germline V gene are MGHRA and YSYEKL. CDR3 region: CASSQDRPVNTEAFF.

The chain joins TRBV6-5 to TRBJ2-7; TCRdb's D gene call, TRBD2, goes unchecked for lack of DNA. CDR1 MNHEY and CDR2 SVGAGI come from the germline V gene. The CDR3 contains 14 residues. CDR3 amino acids: CASKSGGDNYEQYF.

The rearrangement joins TRBV20-1 to TRBJ2-1; TCRdb's D call of TRBD1 is untestable without DNA. Germline CDR1 DFQATT, CDR2 SNEGSKA (reference sequence). The CDR3 spans 12 residues. The CDR3 protein is CSVQGSYNEQFF.

The V gene is TRBV7-9, the J gene TRBJ2-7; TCRdb outputs TRBD1, but without DNA this stays unchecked. This CDR3 is 13 amino acids long. Germline V lookup: CDR1 SEHNR, CDR2 FQNEAQ (reference sequence). The chain's CDR3 is CASSPGTGPEQYF.

The chain couples TRBV5-1 to TRBJ2-7; absent DNA, TCRdb's TRBD2 call cannot be checked. The CDR3 loop spans 13 amino acids. Germline CDR1 and CDR2: SGHRS and YFSETQ. CDR3: CASSSDRGAEQYF.

The chain carries TRBV12-3 or TRBV12-4 and TRBJ2-5; without DNA, the TCRdb call of TRBD1 cannot be checked. The length of the CDR3 is 17 residues. The CDR3 is CASSHHDGHGYQETQYF.

The chain is built from TRBV4-2 and TRBJ2-7; TCRdb's D gene call, TRBD1, goes unchecked for lack of DNA. This CDR3 is 11 amino acids long. Germline V gene lookup returns CDR1 LGHNA and CDR2 YNFKEQ. CDR3 sequence: CASRGPYEQYF.

The chain recombines TRBV28 with TRBJ2-7. This CDR3 is 13 amino acids long. In germline, CDR1 is MDHEN, CDR2 SYDVKM. The CDR3: CASSSRISYEQYF.

This chain connects TRBV5-4 to TRBJ2-2; TCRdb's D call of TRBD1 is untestable without DNA. Germline V gives CDR1 SGHNT, CDR2 YYREEE (reference sequence). The CDR3 is made up of 15 amino acids. The CDR3: CASSLYTGDTGELFF. The full variable domain, with the rest looked up from reference TRBV5-4 and TRBJ2-2, is ETGVTQSPTHLIKTRGQQVTLRCSSQSGHNTVSWYQQALGQGPQFIFQYYREEENGRGNFPPRFSGLQFPNYSSELNVNALELDDSALYLCASSLYTGDTGELFFGEGSRLTVL.

V is TRBV20-1 and J is TRBJ2-3; TCRdb calls TRBD2, which cannot be checked without DNA. The CDR3 runs 17 residues. The germline V gene encodes CDR1 DFQATT and CDR2 SNEGSKA (reference sequence). The CDR3 is CSATGLAGVASTDTQYF.

This rearrangement joins TRBV7-9 to TRBJ2-5; TCRdb's D gene call, TRBD2, goes unchecked for lack of DNA. Germline-derived CDR1 and CDR2 are SEHNR and FQNEAQ (reference sequence). This CDR3 has 22 residues. The CDR3: CASSLTWKGSSGGASLQETQYF.

This chain's CDR3 is CATNSYLDIYF. The V and J genes are TRBV6-5 and TRBJ2-5. CDR1 is MNHEY and CDR2 is SVGAGI in the germline V gene. The CDR3 runs 11 residues.

This chain uses TRBV10-2 with TRBJ2-5. The germline gives CDR1 WSHSY, CDR2 SAAADI. The CDR3 consists of 14 residues. CDR3 sequence: CASSDLGLQETQYF.

This chain connects TRBV7-2 to TRBJ2-7; checking the TCRdb D call of TRBD1 is not possible without DNA. The CDR3 contains 14 residues. From germline, CDR1 is SGHTA and CDR2 FQGNSA. CDR3 loop: CASSFFRETYEQYF.

The rearrangement joins TRBV7-9 to TRBJ2-5; TCRdb proposes TRBD1, but this gene call is untestable without DNA. In germline, CDR1 is SEHNR, CDR2 FQNEAQ (reference sequence). The CDR3 is 15 residues long. CDR3 sequence: CASSSFYRAQETQYF.

The CDR3 spells CASSGRLAGAGETQYF. The V gene is TRBV28, the J gene TRBJ2-5; TCRdb reports TRBD2, a call that lacks DNA to check it against. In germline, CDR1 is MDHEN, CDR2 SYDVKM. This CDR3 has 16 amino acids.

The rearrangement links TRBV27 to TRBJ1-1. The CDR3 runs to 15 residues. Germline CDR1 and CDR2: MNHEY and SMNVEV (reference sequence). This CDR3 reads CASSLSGALDTEAFF.

The chain uses TRBV9 and TRBJ2-7; the D call of TRBD2 rests on TCRdb alone, since no DNA is present to check it. Germline V gene lookup returns CDR1 SGDLS and CDR2 YYNGEE. This CDR3 contains 16 residues. This CDR3 is CASSQTGTTSSYEQYF.

This chain uses TRBV20-1 with TRBJ2-7; the D call from TCRdb, TRBD2, cannot be confirmed without DNA. CDR1 and CDR2 (germline): DFQATT, SNEGSKA (reference sequence). The CDR3 has 15 residues. The CDR3 loop is CSATDVGQEGYEQYF.

The genes are TRBV7-9 and TRBJ2-5; the D gene TCRdb calls, TRBD1, cannot be checked with no DNA. Germline values: CDR1 SEHNR, CDR2 FQNEAQ (reference sequence). The length of the CDR3 is 15 residues. This chain's CDR3 is CASSPDAGGWETQYF. The variable domain in full, with the rest retrieved from reference TRBV7-9 and TRBJ2-5, is DTGVSQNPRHKITKRGQNVTFRCDPISEHNRLYWYRQTLGQGPEFLTYFQNEAQLEKSRLLSDRFSAERPKGSFSTLEIQRTEQGDSAMYLCASSPDAGGWETQYFGPGTRLLVL.

J is TRBJ1-5 and V is TRBV15; TCRdb indicates TRBD1, and absent DNA this call remains unverified. CDR1 and CDR2 (germline): LNHNV, YYDKDF (reference sequence). CDR3 length equals 15 residues. CDR3 in amino acids: CATSRGRGEGKPQHF.

The V and J genes are TRBV12-3 or TRBV12-4 and TRBJ2-1; TCRdb reports TRBD1, a call that lacks DNA to check it against. The CDR3 length is 15 residues. The CDR3 spells CASSLGRVLYNEQFF.

The rearrangement uses TRBV13 and TRBJ1-2. The CDR3 is 17 amino acids. Germline CDR1 PRHDT, CDR2 FYEKMQ (reference sequence). This chain's CDR3 is CASSLAPTPSPNYGYTF.

The CDR3 here is CASSHPGTGRTGELFF. The gene calls are TRBV3-1 and TRBJ2-2; as DNA is missing, the TRBD1 call by TCRdb cannot be tested. Looked up from germline, CDR1 is LGHDT and CDR2 is YNNKEL (reference sequence). The CDR3 is 16 amino acids.

The chain links TRBV5-1 to TRBJ2-7. Germline V gene data show CDR1 as SGHRS and CDR2 as YFSETQ. The CDR3 is 14 amino acids. Here the CDR3 reads CASSWDRASYEQYF. Together with reference TRBV5-1 and TRBJ2-7, the CDR3 gives the full variable domain: KAGVTQTPRYLIKTRGQQVTLSCSPISGHRSVSWYQQTPGQGLQFLFEYFSETQRNKGNFPGRFSGRQFSNSRSEMNVSTLELGDSALYLCASSWDRASYEQYFGPGTRLTVT.

This sequence joins TRBV6-1 and TRBJ2-1; TCRdb's D call of TRBD1 is untestable without DNA. The CDR3 sequence is 16 residues long. Germline CDR1 and CDR2: MNHNS and SASEGT. The CDR3 protein is CASTLGVTGAHNEQFF.